What follows are 2 T cell receptor beta chains derived from one specimen sequenced in a study of blood T cell repertoires in COVID-19. Sequenced by immunoSEQ multiplex PCR; TCRdb stores in-frame clones only, minus some. This table has about 290,000 clones, 80% to 90% appearing once. The sample consisted of peripheral blood. Receptors were obtained from a middle-aged man with acute or convalescent COVID-19.

The CDR3 region has the DNA TGTGCCAGTAGGGACACTGGAAACACCATATATTTT. As protein: CASRDTGNTIYF. The chain uses TRBV6-5 and TRBJ1-3, with TRBD1 as a possible D gene (6 bases). The germline CDR1 and CDR2 sequences are MNHEY and SVGAGI. The CDR3 is 12 amino acids. V dropped 9 bases and J dropped 2 bases, with 8 bases sitting between them.

The chain uses TRBV6-6 and TRBJ1-3, with D unclear. Trimming took off 7 bases at V and 4 bases at J, with 11 bases between the two ends. The CDR3 spans 13 residues. Germline CDR1 is MNHNY and CDR2 is SVGAGI (reference sequence). The CDR3 here is CASTQDSGNTIYF. The CDR3 coding sequence is TGTGCCAGCACCCAGGATTCGGGAAACACCATATATTTT.